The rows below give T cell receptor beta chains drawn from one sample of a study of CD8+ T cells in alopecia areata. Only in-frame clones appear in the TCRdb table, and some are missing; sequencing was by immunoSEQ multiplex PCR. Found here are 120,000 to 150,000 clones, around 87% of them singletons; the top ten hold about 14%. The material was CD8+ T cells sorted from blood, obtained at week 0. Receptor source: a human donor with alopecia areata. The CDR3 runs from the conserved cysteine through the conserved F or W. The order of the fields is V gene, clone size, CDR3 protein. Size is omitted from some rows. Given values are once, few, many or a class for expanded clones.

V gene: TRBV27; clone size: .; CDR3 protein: CASSSPGLAGSYEQYF
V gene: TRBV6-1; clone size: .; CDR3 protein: CASSEYGTTPSTVYEQYF
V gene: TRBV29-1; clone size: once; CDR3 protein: CSAIQGGYEQYF
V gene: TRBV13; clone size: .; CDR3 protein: CASSLGQNYNEQFF
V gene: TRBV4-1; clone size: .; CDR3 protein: CASSPYTANYGYTF
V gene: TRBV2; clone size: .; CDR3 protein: CASIPRDRNFYEQYF
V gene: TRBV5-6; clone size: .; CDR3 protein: CASSLTENTGELFF
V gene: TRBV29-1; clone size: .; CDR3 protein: CSVEVDGYEQFF
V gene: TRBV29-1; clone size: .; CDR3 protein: CSVPRVGTGELFF
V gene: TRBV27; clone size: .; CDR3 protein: CASSIEGGAGNQPQHF
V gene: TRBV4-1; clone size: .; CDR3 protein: CASSQDRDPGANVLTF
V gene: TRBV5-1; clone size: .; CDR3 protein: CASSLEGGANYEQYF
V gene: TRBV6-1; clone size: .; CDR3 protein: CASTGYEQYF
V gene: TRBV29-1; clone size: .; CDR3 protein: CSVETGNSYEQYF
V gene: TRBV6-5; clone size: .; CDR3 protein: CASSYSTTTGEAFF
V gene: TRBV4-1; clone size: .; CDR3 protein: CASSQGQVSYNEQFF
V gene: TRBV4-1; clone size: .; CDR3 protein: CASSPTGGGYNEQFF
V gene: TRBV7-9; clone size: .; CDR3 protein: CASSSGYGGNIEQYF
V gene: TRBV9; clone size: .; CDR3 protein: CASSATPVPTYEQYF
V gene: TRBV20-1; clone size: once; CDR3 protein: CSARQGNGYTF
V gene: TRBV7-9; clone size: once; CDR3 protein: CASSSRDGGATNEKLFF
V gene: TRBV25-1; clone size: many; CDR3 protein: CASSEYSLTDTQYF
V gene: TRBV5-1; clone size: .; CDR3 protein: CASSVNPWRDYNEQFF
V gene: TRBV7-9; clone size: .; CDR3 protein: CASSSFTGGVGETQYF
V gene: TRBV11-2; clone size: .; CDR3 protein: CASSNPGTGAEAFF
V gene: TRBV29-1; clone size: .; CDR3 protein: CSVLLAPEQFF
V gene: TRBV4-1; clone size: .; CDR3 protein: CASSPGAMIEFEAFF
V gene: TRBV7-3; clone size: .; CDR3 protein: CASSLVGVYEQFF